Sequencing of this T cell receptor (beta chain) was carried out in a study of blood T cell repertoires in COVID-19. Study context: Specimens from acute and convalescent COVID-19 originated in the United States, Italy and Spain.

Across roughly 25 US areas, participants ranged in age from about 18 to 100 years. Researchers sorted participants into cohorts using their self-reported clinical history. Per the original data handling: Researchers report that nucleated cell counts were estimated from reference gene primer amplification. Repertoires were generated with immunoSEQ multiplex PCR, while TCRdb's copy carries only in-frame clones and drops some. Clone size and V and J calls were adopted from that table, with D and trimming inferred from the DNA. The sample has over 200,000 clones, about 90% seen once. This clonotype was sampled from a human donor in a cohort exposed to, infected with or recovered from COVID-19 (not recorded which). The donor label of this sample is uncertain. The sequenced sample consisted of PBMCs or T cells enriched from blood (not recorded which).

The CDR3 region is CATSRDSAGGTQYF. The CDR3 region has the DNA TGTGCCACCAGCAGAGACTCAGCGGGGGGGACCCAGTACTTC. V usage is TRBV15 and J usage is TRBJ2-5; TRBD2 matches 9 bases. Germline V gene data show CDR1 as LNHNV and CDR2 as YYDKDF (reference sequence). The junction had 3 bases not matched to a gene; V was cut back by 0 bases and J by 7 bases. The CDR3 covers 14 residues.